One sample yielded the 7 T cell receptor beta chains listed below, sequenced in a study of T cells after yellow fever vaccination. One entry per CDR3 protein, called by TCRdb with MiXCR from the 5' RACE reads. This table holds about 330,000 distinct CDR3 sequences, around 7% found once. The sequencing here drew on PBMCs, taken approximately 40 days after the first yellow fever vaccination. All receptors derive from a man younger than 35 who received the YFV17D yellow fever vaccine.

The sample holds a few counts of this clonotype. The V gene is TRBV29-1, the J gene TRBJ2-7; weak D call: TRBD1 (6 bases). This CDR3 comprises 16 residues. CDR1 and CDR2 from the germline V gene are SQVTM and ANQGSEA. V was shortened by 4 bases and J by 0 bases, with 19 bases between the two germline ends. The CDR3 sequence is CSVVPYWGHLSYEQYV. CDR3 coding DNA: TGCAGCGTTGTCCCCTACTGGGGACACCTCTCCTACGAGCAGTACGTC.

Only a few counts were recorded for this clonotype. The genes are TRBV29-1 and TRBJ2-7, with 8 bases matching TRBD1. The CDR3 is made up of 12 amino acids. The V gene's germline CDR1 is SQVTM and CDR2 ANQGSEA. J was trimmed by 3 bases and V by 6 bases; bases with no gene match: 4. CDR3 sequence reads: CSVGDRGYEQYF. DNA for the CDR3: TGCAGCGTGGGAGACAGGGGCTACGAGCAGTACTTC.

The chain joins TRBV3-1 to TRBJ1-2; D is possibly TRBD1 (5 bases). CDR1 and CDR2 from the germline V gene are LGHDT and YNNKEL (reference sequence). Trimming shortened V by 4 bases and J by 8 bases, and 20 bases separated the two germline ends. CDR3 length equals 15 residues. The CDR3 sequence is CASSLGGGTAGGYTF. The CDR3 region has the DNA TGTGCCAGCAGCCTCGGGGGAGGAACTGCAGGAGGCTACACCTTC.

The rearrangement uses TRBV20-1 and TRBJ2-5, with 9 positions matching TRBD2. In germline, CDR1 is DFQATT, CDR2 SNEGSKA (reference sequence). CDR3 length: 14 amino acids. The trim removed 6 bases at V and 0 bases at J, leaving 5 bases unmatched. The DNA for the CDR3 is TGCAGTGCCGATTTAGCGGGGGACCAAGAGACCCAGTACTTC. Its translation is CSADLAGDQETQYF.

The rearrangement uses TRBV15 and TRBJ2-7, with 7 bases lining up with TRBD1. The V segment lost 0 bases and the J segment 0 bases; nucleotides outside the gene matches: 8. Germline lookup yields CDR1 LNHNV and CDR2 YYDKDF (reference sequence). The CDR3 spans 17 residues. CDR3: CATSRDADRLSSYEQYF. The DNA for the CDR3 is TGTGCCACCAGCAGAGATGCGGACAGGCTAAGCTCCTACGAGCAGTACTTC.

This clonotype was recorded many times. The chain joins TRBV14 to TRBJ2-5, with TRBD2 identical over 7 bases. V lost 4 bases and J lost 4; bases outside the gene matches: 6. Germline V gene data show CDR1 as SGHDN and CDR2 as FVKESK. CDR3 length equals 14 residues. This CDR3 is CASSRRGVAETQYF. DNA for the CDR3: TGTGCCAGCAGCCGACGGGGGGTAGCAGAGACCCAGTACTTC.

The V and J genes are TRBV7-2 and TRBJ2-7; TRBD1 agrees at 8 bases. Germline V gene lookup returns CDR1 SGHTA and CDR2 FQGNSA. The CDR3 is 14 amino acids. J gave up 3 bases and V 5 bases, and 6 bases lay outside the gene matches. The CDR3 loop reads CASSHGTGFYEQYV. CDR3 sequence (DNA): TGTGCCAGCAGCCACGGGACAGGATTCTACGAGCAGTACGTC.